The entry below describes one TCR beta chain. Its antigen remains unknown. This entry belongs to a study of OX40 agonist ivuxolimab in advanced cancers. Study-level information: Patients in the trial were receiving intravenous ivuxolimab every 2 weeks, at doses of 0.01 to 10 mg/kg.

The study, taken as a whole, reports: Expanded peripheral T cells had an undetermined antigen specificity. Relatively little clonal expansion, among the lowest observed, appeared in partial responders at 0.1-3.0 mg/kg.

Profiling relied on immunoSEQ multiplex PCR, and the TCRdb table lists in-frame clones only, not all of them. The sample gives around 50,000 clones, roughly 90% of which show up once; approximately 0.69% is in the top ten. Germline CDR1 LNHDA, CDR2 SQIVND (reference sequence). V dropped 5 bases and J dropped 6; count of bases not matched to a gene: 15. The length of the CDR3 is 18 residues. Blood got drawn at baseline, again on cycle 4 day 1, and then on cycle 7 day 1. This TCR was recovered from an adult with an advanced solid tumor such as melanoma, head and neck, liver or kidney cancer. The chain is built from TRBV19 and TRBJ2-2; 10 positions match TRBD2. This material consisted of CD4+ or CD8+ T cells sorted from blood, taken in a trial of the OX40 agonist ivuxolimab. CDR3 protein: CASSRSGTSVTFAGELFF. DNA of the CDR3: TGTGCCAGTAGTCGGTCCGGGACTAGCGTAACTTTCGCCGGGGAGCTGTTTTTT. Looking up the rest from reference TRBV19 and TRBJ2-2 gives the full variable domain: DGGITQSPKYLFRKEGQNVTLSCEQNLNHDAMYWYRQDPGQGLRLIYYSQIVNDFQKGDIAEGYSVSREKKESFPLTVTSAQKNPTAFYLCASSRSGTSVTFAGELFFGEGSRLTVL.